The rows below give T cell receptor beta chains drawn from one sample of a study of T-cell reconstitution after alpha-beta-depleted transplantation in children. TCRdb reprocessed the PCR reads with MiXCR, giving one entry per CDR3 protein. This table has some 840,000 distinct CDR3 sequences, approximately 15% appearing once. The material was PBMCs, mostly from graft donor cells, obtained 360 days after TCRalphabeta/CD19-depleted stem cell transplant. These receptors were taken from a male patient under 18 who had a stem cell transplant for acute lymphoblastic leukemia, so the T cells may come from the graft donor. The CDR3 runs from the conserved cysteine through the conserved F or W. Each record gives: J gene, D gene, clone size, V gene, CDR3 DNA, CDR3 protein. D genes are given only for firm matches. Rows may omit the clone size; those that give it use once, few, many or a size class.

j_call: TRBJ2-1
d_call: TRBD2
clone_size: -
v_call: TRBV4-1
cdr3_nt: TGCGCCAGCAGCCAAGGGTCCCCCGGGACTAGCGGGGTCAATGAGCAGTTCTTC
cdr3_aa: CASSQGSPGTSGVNEQFF

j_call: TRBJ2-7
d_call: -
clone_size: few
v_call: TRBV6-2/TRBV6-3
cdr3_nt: -
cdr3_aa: CASSSSGTSFYEQYF

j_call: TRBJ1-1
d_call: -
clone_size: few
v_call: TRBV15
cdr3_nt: TGTGCCACCAGCAGAGCCGGGACCCAGAACACTGAAGCTTTCTTT
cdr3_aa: CATSRAGTQNTEAFF

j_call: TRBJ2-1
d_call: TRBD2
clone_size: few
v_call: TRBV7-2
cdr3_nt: TGTGCCAGCAGCCTAAGTATGGGGAGGGAGAATGAGCAGTTCTTC
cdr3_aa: CASSLSMGRENEQFF

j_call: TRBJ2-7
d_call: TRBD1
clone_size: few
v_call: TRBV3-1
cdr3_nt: TGTGCCAGCAGCCAAGAGTACTCGGGACAGGGGGCCTCCTACGAGCAGTACTTC
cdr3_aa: CASSQEYSGQGASYEQYF

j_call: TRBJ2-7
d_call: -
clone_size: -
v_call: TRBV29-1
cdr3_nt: TGCAGCGTTGCTAGCGACCTCTACGAGCAGTACTTC
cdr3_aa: CSVASDLYEQYF

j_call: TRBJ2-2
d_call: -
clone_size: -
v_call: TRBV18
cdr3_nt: TGTGCCAGCTCACCGACACAGGGCGCGAACACCGGGGAGCTGTTTTTT
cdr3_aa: CASSPTQGANTGELFF

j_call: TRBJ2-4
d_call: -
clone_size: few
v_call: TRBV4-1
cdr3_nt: TGCGCCAGCAGCCAAGTCGGCAGGGGACCCAAAAACATTCAGTACTTC
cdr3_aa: CASSQVGRGPKNIQYF

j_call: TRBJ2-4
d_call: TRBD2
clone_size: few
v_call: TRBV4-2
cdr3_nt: TGTGCCAGCAGCCAAGACGCCGGGACTACCAAGACCTTC
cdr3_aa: CASSQDAGTTKTF

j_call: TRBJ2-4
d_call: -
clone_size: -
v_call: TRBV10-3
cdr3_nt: TGTGCCATCAGTGCTGAGGCACCCGGACAGAATCTAGCCAAAAACATTCAGTACTTC
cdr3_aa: CAISAEAPGQNLAKNIQYF

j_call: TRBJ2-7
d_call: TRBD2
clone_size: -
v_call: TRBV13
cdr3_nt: TGTGCCAGCAGCTTAGTGGGGACTATCTACGAGCAGTACTTC
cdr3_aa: CASSLVGTIYEQYF

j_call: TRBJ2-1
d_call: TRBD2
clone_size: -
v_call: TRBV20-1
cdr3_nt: TGCTGTGCTAGCGGGACCGGGACTCAAGCCTACAATGAGCAGTTCTTC
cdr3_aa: CCASGTGTQAYNEQFF

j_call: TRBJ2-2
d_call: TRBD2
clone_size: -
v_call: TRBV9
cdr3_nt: TGTGCCAGCAGCGCCCCAGGACAGTCCTCCAGGCGGGAGGACACCGGGGAGCTGTTTTTT
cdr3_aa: CASSAPGQSSRREDTGELFF

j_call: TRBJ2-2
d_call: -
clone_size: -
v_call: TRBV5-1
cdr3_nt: TGCGCCAGCAGCTTGGCCCCGCCAGACCCCGGCCGGGAGCTGTTTTTT
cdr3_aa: CASSLAPPDPGRELFF

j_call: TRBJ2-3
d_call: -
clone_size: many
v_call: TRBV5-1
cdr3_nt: TGCGCCAGCCGCGATGTAGGTACAGATACGCAGTATTTT
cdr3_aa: CASRDVGTDTQYF

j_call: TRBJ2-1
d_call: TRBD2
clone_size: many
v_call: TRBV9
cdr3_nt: TGTGCCAGCAGCGTAGTCGCGGGAGGAAAGGACAATGAGCAGTTCTTC
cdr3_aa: CASSVVAGGKDNEQFF

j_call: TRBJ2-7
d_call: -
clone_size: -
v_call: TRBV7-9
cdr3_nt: TGTGCCAGCAGCTTATGGGGCACCGAAAGCTCCTACGAGCAGTACTTC
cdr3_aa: CASSLWGTESSYEQYF

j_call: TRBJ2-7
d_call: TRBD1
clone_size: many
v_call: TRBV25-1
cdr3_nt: TGTGCCAGCAGTGCTCGGACAGGGGGATCCTACGAGCAGTACTTC
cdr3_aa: CASSARTGGSYEQYF

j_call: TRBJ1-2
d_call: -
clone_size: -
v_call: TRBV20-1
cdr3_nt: TGCAGTGCTCCTTCCGACAGGAACTATGGCTACACCTTC
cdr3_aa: CSAPSDRNYGYTF

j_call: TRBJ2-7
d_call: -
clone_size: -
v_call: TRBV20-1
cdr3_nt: TGCAGTGCTCCCCATGACTGGCGCTACGAGCAGTACTTC
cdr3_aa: CSAPHDWRYEQYF

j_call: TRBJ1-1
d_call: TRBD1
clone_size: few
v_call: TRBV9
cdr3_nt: TGTGCCAGCAGCGCAACCACAGGGGTTGGCAACACTGAAGCTTTCTTT
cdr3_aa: CASSATTGVGNTEAFF

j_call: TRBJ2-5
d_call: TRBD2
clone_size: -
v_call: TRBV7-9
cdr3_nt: TGTGCCAGCAGCTTTCCGGGAGGGCCGGGTCCCCAAGAGACCCAGTACTTC
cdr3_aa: CASSFPGGPGPQETQYF

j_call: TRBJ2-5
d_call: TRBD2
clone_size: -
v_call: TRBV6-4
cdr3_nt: TGTGCCAGCACCACTAGCGGGATGGAGACCCAGTACTTC
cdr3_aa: CASTTSGMETQYF

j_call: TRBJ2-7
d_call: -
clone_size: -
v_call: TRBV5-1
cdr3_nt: TGCGCCAGCAGCTCCCCAAATTCGGTCAGCACACAAAACTCCTACGAGCAGTACTTC
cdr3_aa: CASSSPNSVSTQNSYEQYF

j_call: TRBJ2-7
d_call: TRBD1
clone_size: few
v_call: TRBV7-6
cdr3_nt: TGTGCCAGCAGCTTAATGACAGGGGGCTTCTACGAGCAGTACTTC
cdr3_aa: CASSLMTGGFYEQYF

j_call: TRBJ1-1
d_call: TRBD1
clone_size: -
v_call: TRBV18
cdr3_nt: TGTGCCAGCTCAGAACAGGGGTACACTGAAGCTTTCTTT
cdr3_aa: CASSEQGYTEAFF

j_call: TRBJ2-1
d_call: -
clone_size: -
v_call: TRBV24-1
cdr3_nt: TGTGCCACCAGTGACCGTAGAAGCACAGCCTACAATGAGCAGTTCTTC
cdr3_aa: CATSDRRSTAYNEQFF

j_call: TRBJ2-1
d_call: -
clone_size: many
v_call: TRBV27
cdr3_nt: TGTGCCAGCAGTCTTATGGGGTCCTACAATGAGCAGTTCTTC
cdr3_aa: CASSLMGSYNEQFF

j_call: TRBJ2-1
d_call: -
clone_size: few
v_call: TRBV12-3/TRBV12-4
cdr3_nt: TGTGCCAGCAGTTTGAGGTCGCTTAATGAGCAGTTCTTC
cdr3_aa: CASSLRSLNEQFF

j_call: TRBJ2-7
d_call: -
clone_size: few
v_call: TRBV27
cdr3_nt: TGTGCCAGCAGTTTACAAGGGGGGGGTGTTCTAACCTACGAGCAGTACTTC
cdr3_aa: CASSLQGGGVLTYEQYF

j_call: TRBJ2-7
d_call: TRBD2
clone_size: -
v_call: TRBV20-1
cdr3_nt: TGCAGTGCTAGGCTAGCGGGAGTGGGTGAGCAGTACTTC
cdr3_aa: CSARLAGVGEQYF

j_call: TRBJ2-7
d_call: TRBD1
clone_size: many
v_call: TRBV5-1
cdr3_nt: TGCGCCAGCAGCTTGGCCGGGACAGGAGCCTCTCCGGAGTACTTC
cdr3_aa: CASSLAGTGASPEYF

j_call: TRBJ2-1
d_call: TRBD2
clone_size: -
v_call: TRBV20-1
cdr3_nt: TGCAGTGCGACCTCCGGGACTAGCGGGAGGGGGGAGCAGTTCTTC
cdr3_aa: CSATSGTSGRGEQFF

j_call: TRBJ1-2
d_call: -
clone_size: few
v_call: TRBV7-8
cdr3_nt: TGTGCCAGCAGCTTGGGACGGATCTATGGCTACACCTTC
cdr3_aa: CASSLGRIYGYTF

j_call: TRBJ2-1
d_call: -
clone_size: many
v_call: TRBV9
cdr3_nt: TGTGCCAGCAGCGTAGGCGACCAATCGCTGTATGAGCAGTTCTTC
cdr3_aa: CASSVGDQSLYEQFF

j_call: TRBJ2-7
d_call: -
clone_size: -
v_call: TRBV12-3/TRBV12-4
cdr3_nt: TGTGCCAGCAGTTTAGAAGTTAGATTCGACGAGCAGTACTTC
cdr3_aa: CASSLEVRFDEQYF

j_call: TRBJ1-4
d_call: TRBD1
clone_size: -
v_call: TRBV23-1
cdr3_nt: TGCGCCAGCAGTCCCTCGGACAGGGCCGTAGTCCCAGGACTGTTTTTT
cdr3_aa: CASSPSDRAVVPGLFF